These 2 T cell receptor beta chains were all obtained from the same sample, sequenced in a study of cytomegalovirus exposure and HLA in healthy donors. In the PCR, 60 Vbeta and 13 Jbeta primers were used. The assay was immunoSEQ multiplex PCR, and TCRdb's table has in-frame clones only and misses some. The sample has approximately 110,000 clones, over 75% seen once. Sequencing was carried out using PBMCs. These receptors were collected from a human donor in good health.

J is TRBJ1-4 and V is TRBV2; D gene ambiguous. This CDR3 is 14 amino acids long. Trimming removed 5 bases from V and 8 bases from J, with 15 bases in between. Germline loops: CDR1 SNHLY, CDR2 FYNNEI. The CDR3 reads CASSLQGRVEKLFF. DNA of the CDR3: TGTGCCAGCAGTCTCCAAGGGAGGGTGGAAAAACTGTTTTTT.

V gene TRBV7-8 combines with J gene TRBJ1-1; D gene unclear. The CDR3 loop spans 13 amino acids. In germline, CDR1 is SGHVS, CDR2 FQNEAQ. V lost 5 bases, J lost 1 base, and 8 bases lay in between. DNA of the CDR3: TGTGCCAGCAGCAGTACAAGGAACACTGAAGCTTTCTTT. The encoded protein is CASSSTRNTEAFF.